This T cell receptor beta chain was sequenced for a study of cytomegalovirus exposure and HLA in healthy donors. General observations from the study: Associated with cytomegalovirus, according to the listing, were approximately 160 TCR beta chains.

A word on this clone: The antigen is unknown.

PCR used 60 Vbeta primers and 13 Jbeta primers. The table came from immunoSEQ multiplex PCR; TCRdb's copy has only in-frame clones and leaves some out. This sample carries roughly 180,000 clones, approximately 80% of them seen once, and the ten largest clones take around 1.3%. The sequencing input was PBMCs. This sequence originates from a boy between 2 and 10 years old in good health and CMV-seronegative.

The CDR3 reads CASSRGQGNQPQHF. The CDR3 coding sequence is TGTGCCAGCAGTCGGGGACAGGGCAATCAGCCCCAGCATTTT. This sequence joins TRBV27 and TRBJ1-5; 8 bases fit TRBD1. Germline trimming cut 5 bases from V and 2 bases from J; bases unmatched to any gene: 2. The CDR3 consists of 14 residues. CDR1 and CDR2 from the germline V gene are MNHEY and SMNVEV (reference sequence).